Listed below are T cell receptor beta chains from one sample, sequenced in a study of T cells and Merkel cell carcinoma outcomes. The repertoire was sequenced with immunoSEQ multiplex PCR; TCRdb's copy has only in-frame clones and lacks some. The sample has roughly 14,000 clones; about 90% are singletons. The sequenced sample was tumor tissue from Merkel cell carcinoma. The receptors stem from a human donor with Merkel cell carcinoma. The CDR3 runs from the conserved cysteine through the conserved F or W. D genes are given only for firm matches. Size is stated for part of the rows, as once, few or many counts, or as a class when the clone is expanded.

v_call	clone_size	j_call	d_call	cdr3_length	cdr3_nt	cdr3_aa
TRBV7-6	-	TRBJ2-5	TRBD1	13	TGTGCCAGCTCGGGACAGGGGTTGGAGACCCAGTACTTC	CASSGQGLETQYF
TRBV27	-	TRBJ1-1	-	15	TGTGCCAGCAGGCCCCCTGGGGGGCCTAGCACTGAAGCTTTCTTT	CASRPPGGPSTEAFF
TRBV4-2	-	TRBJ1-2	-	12	TGTGCCAGCAGCCAAGAGACTCGTGGCTACACCTTC	CASSQETRGYTF
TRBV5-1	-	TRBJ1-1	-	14	TGCGCCAGCTCCCGAAGTGGCACAAACGAAGGAGCTTTCTTT	CASSRSGTNEGAFF
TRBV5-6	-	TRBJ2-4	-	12	TGTGCCAGCAGCTTGGTCGACAGGGAGGAGTACTTC	CASSLVDREEYF
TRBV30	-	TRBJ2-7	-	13	TGTGCCTGGAAAGTCCAGGGGGGGTACGAGCAGTACTTC	CAWKVQGGYEQYF
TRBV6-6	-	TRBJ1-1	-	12	TGTGCCAGCAGTTACGGACCTCGCGGGGCTTTCTTT	CASSYGPRGAFF
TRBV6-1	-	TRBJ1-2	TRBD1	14	TGTGCCAGCAAGACAAGAGGACAGGGGTATGGCTACACCTTC	CASKTRGQGYGYTF
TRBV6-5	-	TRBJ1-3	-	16	TGTGCCAGCAGTTACTCCCGCCGATTGGGAAGAAACACCATATATTTT	CASSYSRRLGRNTIYF
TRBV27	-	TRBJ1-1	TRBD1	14	TGTGCCAGCAGTGCACACAGGGGCGGCACTGAAGCTTTCTTT	CASSAHRGGTEAFF
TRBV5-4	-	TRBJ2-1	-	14	TGTGCCAGCTGGAAGGGAACGCGGGACAATGAGCAGTTCTTC	CASWKGTRDNEQFF
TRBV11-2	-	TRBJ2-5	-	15	TGTGCCAGCTCCCCCCCAGGCTCCTCCAGCGAGACCCAGTACTTC	CASSPPGSSSETQYF
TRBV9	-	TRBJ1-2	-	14	TGTGCCAGCAGCGTAGGCCAGGGAGTAAGAGGCTACACCTTC	CASSVGQGVRGYTF
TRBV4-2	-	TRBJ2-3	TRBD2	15	TGTGCCAGCAGACTTACTAGCGGGAGTGTAGATACGCAGTATTTT	CASRLTSGSVDTQYF
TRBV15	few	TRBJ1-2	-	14	TGTGCCACCAGCAGAGAGGGCAGGGGCTATGGCTACACCTTC	CATSREGRGYGYTF
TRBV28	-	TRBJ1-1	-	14	TGTGCCAGCAGTTTAAGCGGCCTATACACTGAAGCTTTCTTT	CASSLSGLYTEAFF
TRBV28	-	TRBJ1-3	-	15	TGTGCCAGCAGTTTACCAACGGGGGCTGGAAACACCATATATTTT	CASSLPTGAGNTIYF
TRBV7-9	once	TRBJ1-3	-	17	TGTGCCAGCAGTTCTTCTACGACCCGGGTTACAGGAAACACCATATATTTT	CASSSSTTRVTGNTIYF
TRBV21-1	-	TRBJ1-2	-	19	TGTGCCAGCAGCAAAGAGGTAGCCCTGACAGAACCCTCGGGGTATGGCTACACCTTC	CASSKEVALTEPSGYGYTF
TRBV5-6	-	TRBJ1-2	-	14	TGTGCCAGCACCCCTCTCGGGGGAAACTATGGCTACACCTTC	CASTPLGGNYGYTF
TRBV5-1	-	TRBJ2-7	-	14	TGCGCCAGCAGCTTGGGTTGGACAGTGCGTGAGCAGTACTTC	CASSLGWTVREQYF
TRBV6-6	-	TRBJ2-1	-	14	TGTGCCAGCAGGGCCGGACTAGGGGGCAATGAGCAGTTCTTC	CASRAGLGGNEQFF
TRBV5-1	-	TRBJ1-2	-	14	TGCGCCAGCACGCCGGGAGGTGGAGAGGATGGCTACACCTTC	CASTPGGGEDGYTF
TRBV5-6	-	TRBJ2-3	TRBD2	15	TGTGCCAGCAGCCGTAGCGGGGGCGACCGAGATACGCAGTATTTT	CASSRSGGDRDTQYF
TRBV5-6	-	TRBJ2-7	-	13	TGTGCCAGCAGCTTGAGGAGATCCTACGAGCAGTACTTC	CASSLRRSYEQYF
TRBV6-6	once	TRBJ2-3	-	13	TGTGCCAGCAGCCTTCGATTGGCAGATACGCAGTATTTT	CASSLRLADTQYF
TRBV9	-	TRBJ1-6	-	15	TGTGCCAGCAGCGTAGGACCCGACCCATCTTCACCCCTCCACTTT	CASSVGPDPSSPLHF
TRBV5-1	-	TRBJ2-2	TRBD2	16	TGCGCCAGCAGCGACATGTCGGGGGGTAGAACCGGGGAGCTGTTTTTT	CASSDMSGGRTGELFF
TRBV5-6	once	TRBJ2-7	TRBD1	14	TGTGCCAGCAGCTTCGGGACAGGGGATTACGAGCAGTACTTC	CASSFGTGDYEQYF
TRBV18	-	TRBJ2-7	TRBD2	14	TGTGCCAGCTCACCCGCGGGAGGAAATTACGAGCAGTACTTC	CASSPAGGNYEQYF
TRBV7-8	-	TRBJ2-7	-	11	TGTGCCAGCAGCCGCTCCTACGAGCAGTACTTC	CASSRSYEQYF
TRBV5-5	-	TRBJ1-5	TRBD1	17	TGTGTCAGCAGTCTCGGACAGGGGGCCCTTTGGAATCAGCCCCAGCATTTT	CVSSLGQGALWNQPQHF
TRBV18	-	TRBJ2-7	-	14	TGTGCCAGCTCATGGGCTTCGACTACCTACGAGCAGTACTTC	CASSWASTTYEQYF
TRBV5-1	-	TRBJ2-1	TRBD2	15	TGCGCCAGCAGGGTTAGCGGGAGGGGTGGGGAAGAGCAGTTCTTC	CASRVSGRGGEEQFF
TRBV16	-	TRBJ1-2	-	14	TGTGCCAGCAGCCAATCAGGCAGGGCCTATGGCTACACCTTC	CASSQSGRAYGYTF
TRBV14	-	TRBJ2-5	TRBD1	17	TGTGCCAGCAGCCAAGGACAGGGGGGACGGGGCCAAGAGACCCAGTACTTC	CASSQGQGGRGQETQYF
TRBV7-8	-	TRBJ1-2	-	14	TGTGCCAGCAGCCCCGGGGCTTACCTGAGGGGCTACACCTTC	CASSPGAYLRGYTF
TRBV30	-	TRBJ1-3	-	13	TGTGCCTGGAGTGGGGTATTTGGAAACACCATATATTTT	CAWSGVFGNTIYF
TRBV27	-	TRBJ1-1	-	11	TGTGCCAGCAGTTTACGGGGTGAGGCTTTCTTT	CASSLRGEAFF
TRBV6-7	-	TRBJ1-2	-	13	TGTGCCAGCAGTCCCCAGCCTGGCTATGGCTACATCTTC	CASSPQPGYGYIF
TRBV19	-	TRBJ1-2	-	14	TGTGCCAGTAGTGGGACCTTTTCTAACTATGGCTACACCTTC	CASSGTFSNYGYTF
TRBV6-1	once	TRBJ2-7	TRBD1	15	TGTGCCAGCAGTGATTCGTGGACAGGAGACTACGAGCAGTACTTC	CASSDSWTGDYEQYF
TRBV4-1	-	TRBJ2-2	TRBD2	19	TGCGCCAGCAGCCAAGCGGGACTAGCGGGGGGAGCGAACACCGGGGAGCTGTTTTTT	CASSQAGLAGGANTGELFF
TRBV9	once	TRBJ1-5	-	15	TGTGCCAGCAGCGTAGGGGGAAACCCCAATCAGCCCCAGCATTTT	CASSVGGNPNQPQHF
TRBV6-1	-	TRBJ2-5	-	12	TGTGCCAGCCATAAAGGAGGGGAGACCCAGTACTTC	CASHKGGETQYF
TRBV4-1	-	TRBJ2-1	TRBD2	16	TGCGCCAGCAGCCACCAAGCGGGGCCGTCCTACAATGAGCAGTTCTTC	CASSHQAGPSYNEQFF
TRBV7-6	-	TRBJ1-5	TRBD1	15	TGTGCCAGCAGCCCAGGACAGGGGTTGGGTCAGCCCCAGCATTTT	CASSPGQGLGQPQHF
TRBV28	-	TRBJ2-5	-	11	TGTGCCAGCTTTTCGAGGGAGACCCAGTACTTC	CASFSRETQYF
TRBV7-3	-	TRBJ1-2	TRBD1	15	TGTGCCAGCAGCTTACAGGGGGCACCCGACTATGGCTACACCTTC	CASSLQGAPDYGYTF
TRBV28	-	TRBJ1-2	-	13	TGTGCCAGCAGTTCTAGGGGCGGTGATGGCTACACCTTC	CASSSRGGDGYTF
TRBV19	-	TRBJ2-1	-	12	TGTGCCAGTAGTATAGAGAGGGGAGAGCAGTTCTTC	CASSIERGEQFF
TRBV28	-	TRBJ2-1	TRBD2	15	TGTGCCAGCAGTTCATATAGCGGGAGGAAAGATGAGCAGTTCTTC	CASSSYSGRKDEQFF
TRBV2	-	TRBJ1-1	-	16	TGTGCCAGCGAATACCTGGGGGGGACCCTAAAGGGTGAAGCTTTCTTT	CASEYLGGTLKGEAFF
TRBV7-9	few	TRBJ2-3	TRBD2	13	TGTGCCAGCAGCTTGTCGGGGGGTGATACGCAGTATTTT	CASSLSGGDTQYF
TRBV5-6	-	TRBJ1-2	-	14	TGTGCCAGCAGCTTGGAAAGGCAGGTGTATGGCTACACCTTC	CASSLERQVYGYTF
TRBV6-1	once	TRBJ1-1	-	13	TGTGCCACCGAAAACCAGGTGAACACTGAAGCTTTCTTT	CATENQVNTEAFF
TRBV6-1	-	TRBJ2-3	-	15	TGTGCCAGCAGTGTATCCGGGCCTTATACAGATACGCAGTATTTT	CASSVSGPYTDTQYF
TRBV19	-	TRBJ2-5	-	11	TGTGCCAGTAGGACAGGAGAGACCCAGTACTTC	CASRTGETQYF
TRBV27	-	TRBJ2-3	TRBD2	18	TGTGCCAGCAGTACCCAAAGACTAGCGGGGGGTGGCACAGATACGCAGTATTTT	CASSTQRLAGGGTDTQYF